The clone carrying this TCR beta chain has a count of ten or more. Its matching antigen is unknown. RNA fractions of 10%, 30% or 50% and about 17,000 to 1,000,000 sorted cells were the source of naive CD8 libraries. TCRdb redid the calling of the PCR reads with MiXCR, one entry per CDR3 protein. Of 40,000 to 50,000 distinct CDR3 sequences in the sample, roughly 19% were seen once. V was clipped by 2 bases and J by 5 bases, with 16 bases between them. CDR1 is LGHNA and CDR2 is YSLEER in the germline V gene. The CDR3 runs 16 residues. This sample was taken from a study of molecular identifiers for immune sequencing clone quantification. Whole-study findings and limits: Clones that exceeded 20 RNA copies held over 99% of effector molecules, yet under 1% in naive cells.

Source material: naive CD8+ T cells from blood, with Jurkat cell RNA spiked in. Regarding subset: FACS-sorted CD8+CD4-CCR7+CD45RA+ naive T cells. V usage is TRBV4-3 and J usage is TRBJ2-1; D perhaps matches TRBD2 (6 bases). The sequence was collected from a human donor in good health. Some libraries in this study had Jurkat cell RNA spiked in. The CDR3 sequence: CASSQFWRDADNEQFF. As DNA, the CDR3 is TGCGCCAGCAGCCAATTCTGGCGGGATGCAGACAATGAGCAGTTCTTC.